The source of this T cell receptor (beta chain) is a study of T cells after posttransplantation cyclophosphamide. Study observations and caveats: Donor-recipient repertoire similarity was low at 1-2 months, rising over year one.

TCRdb keeps only in-frame clones here, not all; method: immunoSEQ multiplex PCR. This sample has roughly 19,000 clones, with more than 80% found just once. Sampled 1 year posttransplant, controls received myeloablative marrow transplants, methotrexate and a calcineurin inhibitor. This clone appeared a single time. The antigen is undetermined. The CDR3 extends over 14 amino acids. CDR1 is MRHNA, CDR2 SNTAGT, per germline. The V and J ends lost 2 bases and 9 bases respectively, with 14 bases between them. The clonotype originates from a female patient aged 30 to 45 who received an allogeneic stem cell transplant from an unrelated donor, was CMV-positive, and had acute and chronic GVHD. Part of the T cell pool may stem from the graft donor. The gene calls are TRBV6-4 and TRBJ2-1; D is perhaps TRBD2 (7 bases). The input for sequencing was PBMCs, taken just over 350 days after allogeneic stem cell transplant with calcineurin inhibitor and methotrexate. As DNA, the CDR3 is TGTGCCAGCAGTGACAGTCTGAGGGGGGGTGAGCAGTTCTTC. Residues: CASSDSLRGGEQFF.